Below, one TCR beta chain is given with its context. Its antigen is still unknown. The sample belongs to a study of T cells in localized non-small cell lung cancer. Study-wide results and caveats: Among the top 100 tumor clones, a median about 52 appeared in adjacent lung. Because only a single region of the tumor was sequenced, heterogeneity remains possible. Greater blood T cell density accompanied longer overall survival. The highest T cell clonality was in uninvolved adjacent lung, above tumor.

Clones were read by immunoSEQ multiplex PCR, and TCRdb kept only the in-frame ones, dropping some. This sample has approximately 150,000 clones, with more than 80% found just once. Germline loops: CDR1 MNHNS, CDR2 SASEGT. Trimming cost V 3 bases and J 1 base, with 5 bases left between them. CDR3 length: 13 residues. This sample comprised peripheral blood, obtained before any cancer treatment. V is TRBV6-1 and J is TRBJ2-3, with D hard to call. The receptor's source is a female donor over 55 with stage I lung adenocarcinoma. CDR3 in amino acids: CASSDAGTDTQYF. The CDR3 DNA is TGTGCCAGCAGTGACGCTGGCACAGATACGCAGTATTTT.